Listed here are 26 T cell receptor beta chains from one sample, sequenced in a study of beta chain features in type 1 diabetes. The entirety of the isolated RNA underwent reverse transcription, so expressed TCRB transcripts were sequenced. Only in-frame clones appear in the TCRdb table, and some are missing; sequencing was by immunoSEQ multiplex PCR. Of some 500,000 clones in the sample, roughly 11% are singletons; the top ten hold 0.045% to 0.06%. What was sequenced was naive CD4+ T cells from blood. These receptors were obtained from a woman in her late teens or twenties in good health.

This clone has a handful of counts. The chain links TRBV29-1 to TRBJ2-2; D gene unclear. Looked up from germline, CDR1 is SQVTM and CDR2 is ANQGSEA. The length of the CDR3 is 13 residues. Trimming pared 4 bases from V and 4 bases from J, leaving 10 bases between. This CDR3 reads CSVGSDLTGELFF. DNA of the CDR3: TGCAGCGTTGGGTCCGACCTCACCGGGGAGCTGTTTTTT.

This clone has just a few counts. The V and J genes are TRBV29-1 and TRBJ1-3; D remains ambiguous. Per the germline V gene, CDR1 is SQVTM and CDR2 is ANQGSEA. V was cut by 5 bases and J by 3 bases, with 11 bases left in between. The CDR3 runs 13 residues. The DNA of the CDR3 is TGCAGCGTTCGTCACGGTGGTGGAAACACCATATATTTT. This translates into CSVRHGGGNTIYF.

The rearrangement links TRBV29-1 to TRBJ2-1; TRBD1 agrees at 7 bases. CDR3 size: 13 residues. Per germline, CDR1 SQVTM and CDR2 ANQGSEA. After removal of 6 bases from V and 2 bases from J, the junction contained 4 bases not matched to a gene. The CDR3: CSVMTGTYNEQFF. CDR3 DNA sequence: TGCAGCGTGATGACAGGGACCTACAATGAGCAGTTCTTC.

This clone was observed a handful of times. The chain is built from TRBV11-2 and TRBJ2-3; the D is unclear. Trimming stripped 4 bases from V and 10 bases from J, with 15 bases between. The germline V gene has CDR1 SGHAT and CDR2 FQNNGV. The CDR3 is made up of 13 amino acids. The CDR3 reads CASSYAGPRAQYF. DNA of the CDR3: TGTGCCAGCAGCTACGCCGGGCCCCGGGCGCAGTATTTT.

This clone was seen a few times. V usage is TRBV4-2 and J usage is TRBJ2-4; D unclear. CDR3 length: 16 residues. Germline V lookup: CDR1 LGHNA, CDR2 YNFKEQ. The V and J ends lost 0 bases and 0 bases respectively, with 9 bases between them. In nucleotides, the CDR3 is TGTGCCAGCAGCCAAGAGCCGGTTTTAGCCAAAAACATTCAGTACTTC. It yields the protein CASSQEPVLAKNIQYF.

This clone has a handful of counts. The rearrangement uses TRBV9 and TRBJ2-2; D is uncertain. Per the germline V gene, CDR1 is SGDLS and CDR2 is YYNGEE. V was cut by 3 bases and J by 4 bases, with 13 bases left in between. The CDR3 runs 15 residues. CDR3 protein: CASSGQEVVTGELFF. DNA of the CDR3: TGTGCCAGCAGCGGACAAGAGGTGGTCACCGGGGAGCTGTTTTTT.

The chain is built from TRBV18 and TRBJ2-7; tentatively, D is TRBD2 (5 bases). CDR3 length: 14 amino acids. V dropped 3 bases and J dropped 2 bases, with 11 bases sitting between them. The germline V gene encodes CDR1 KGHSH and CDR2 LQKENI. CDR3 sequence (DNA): TGTGCCAGCTCACCTTTCGACGGGGCCTACGAGCAGTACGTC. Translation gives CASSPFDGAYEQYV.

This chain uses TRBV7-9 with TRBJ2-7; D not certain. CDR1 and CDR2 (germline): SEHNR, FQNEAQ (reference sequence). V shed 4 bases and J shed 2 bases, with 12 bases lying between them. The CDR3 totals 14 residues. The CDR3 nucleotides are TGTGCCAGCAGCTCCCAGGCCGTTCCCTACGAGCAGTACTTC. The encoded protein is CASSSQAVPYEQYF.

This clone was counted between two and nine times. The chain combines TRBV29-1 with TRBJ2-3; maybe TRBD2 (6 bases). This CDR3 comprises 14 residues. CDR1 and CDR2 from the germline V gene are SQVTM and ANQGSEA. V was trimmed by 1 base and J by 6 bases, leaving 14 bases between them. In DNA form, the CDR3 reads TGCAGCGTTGAAGGGCCGGGGGTAACGGATACGCAGTATTTT. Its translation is CSVEGPGVTDTQYF.

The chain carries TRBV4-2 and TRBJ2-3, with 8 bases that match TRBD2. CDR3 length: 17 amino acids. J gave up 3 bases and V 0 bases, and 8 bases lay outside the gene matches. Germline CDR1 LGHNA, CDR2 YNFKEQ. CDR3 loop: CASSQDGSGTLTDTQYF. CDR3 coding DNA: TGTGCCAGCAGCCAAGATGGTAGCGGGACACTTACAGATACGCAGTATTTT.

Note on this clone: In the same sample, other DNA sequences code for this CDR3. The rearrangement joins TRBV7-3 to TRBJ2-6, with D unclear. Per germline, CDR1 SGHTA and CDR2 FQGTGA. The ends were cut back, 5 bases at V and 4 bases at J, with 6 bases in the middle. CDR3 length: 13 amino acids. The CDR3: CASSLPGANVLTF. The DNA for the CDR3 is TGTGCCAGCAGCCTCCCCGGGGCCAACGTCCTGACTTTC.

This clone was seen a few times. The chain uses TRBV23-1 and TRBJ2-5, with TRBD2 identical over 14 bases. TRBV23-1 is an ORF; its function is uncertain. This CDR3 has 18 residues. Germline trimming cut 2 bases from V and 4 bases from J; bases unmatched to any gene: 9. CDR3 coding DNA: TGCGCCAGCAGTCAAACGGGGACTAGCGGGAGAGAGGGAGAGACCCAGTACTTC. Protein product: CASSQTGTSGREGETQYF.

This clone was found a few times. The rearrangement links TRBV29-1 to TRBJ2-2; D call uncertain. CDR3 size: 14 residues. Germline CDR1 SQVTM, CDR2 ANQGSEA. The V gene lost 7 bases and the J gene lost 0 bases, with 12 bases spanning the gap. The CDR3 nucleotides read TGCAGCGCATGTGGGTGGGCGAACACCGGGGAGCTGTTTTTT. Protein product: CSACGWANTGELFF.

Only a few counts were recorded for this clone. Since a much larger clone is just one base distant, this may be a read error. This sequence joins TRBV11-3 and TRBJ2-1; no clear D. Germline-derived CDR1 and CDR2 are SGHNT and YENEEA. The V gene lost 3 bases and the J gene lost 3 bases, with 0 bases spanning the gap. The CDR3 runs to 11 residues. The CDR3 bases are TGTGCCAGCAGCTTCTACAATGAGCAGTTCTTC. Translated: CASSFYNEQFF.

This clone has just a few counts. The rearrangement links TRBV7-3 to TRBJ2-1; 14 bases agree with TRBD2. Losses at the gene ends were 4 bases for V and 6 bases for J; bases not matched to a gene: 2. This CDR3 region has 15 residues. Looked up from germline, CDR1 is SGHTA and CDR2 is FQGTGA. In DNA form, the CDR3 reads TGTGCCAGCAGCTCGGGACTAGCGGGAGTCAATGAGCAGTTCTTC. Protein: CASSSGLAGVNEQFF. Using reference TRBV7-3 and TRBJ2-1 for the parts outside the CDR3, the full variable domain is GAGVSQTPSNKVTEKGKYVELRCDPISGHTALYWYRQSLGQGPEFLIYFQGTGAADDSGLPNDRFFAVRPEGSVSTLKIQRTERGDSAVYLCASSSGLAGVNEQFFGPGTRLTVL.

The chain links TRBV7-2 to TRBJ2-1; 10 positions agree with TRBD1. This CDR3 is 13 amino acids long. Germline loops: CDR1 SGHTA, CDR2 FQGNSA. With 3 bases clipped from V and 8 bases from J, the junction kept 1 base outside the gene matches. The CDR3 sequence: CASSLGQGYEQFF. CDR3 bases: TGTGCCAGCAGCTTGGGACAGGGGTATGAGCAGTTCTTC.

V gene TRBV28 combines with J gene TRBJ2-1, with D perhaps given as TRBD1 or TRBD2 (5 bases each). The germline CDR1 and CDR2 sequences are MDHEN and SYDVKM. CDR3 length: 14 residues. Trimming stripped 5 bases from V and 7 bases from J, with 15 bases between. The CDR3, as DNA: TGTGCCAGCAGTCCGAGGGGCATGAAAAATGAGCAGTTCTTC. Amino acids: CASSPRGMKNEQFF.

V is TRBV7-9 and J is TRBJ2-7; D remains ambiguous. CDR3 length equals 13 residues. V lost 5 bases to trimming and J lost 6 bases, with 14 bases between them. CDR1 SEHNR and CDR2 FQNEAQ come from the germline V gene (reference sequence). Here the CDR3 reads CASSRGKVGEQYV. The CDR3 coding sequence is TGTGCCAGCAGCCGCGGAAAGGTTGGCGAGCAGTACGTC.

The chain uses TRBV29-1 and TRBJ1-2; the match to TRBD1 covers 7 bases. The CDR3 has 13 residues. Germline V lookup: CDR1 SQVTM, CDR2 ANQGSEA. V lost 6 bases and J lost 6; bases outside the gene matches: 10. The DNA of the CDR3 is TGCAGCGTCCGAGATGACAGGGAGAATGGCTACACCTTC. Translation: CSVRDDRENGYTF.

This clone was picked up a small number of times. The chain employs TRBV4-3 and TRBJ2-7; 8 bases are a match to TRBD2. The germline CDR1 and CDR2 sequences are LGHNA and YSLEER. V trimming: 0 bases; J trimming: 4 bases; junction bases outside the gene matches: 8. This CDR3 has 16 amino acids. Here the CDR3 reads CASSQDPGGRAYEQYF. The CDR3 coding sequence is TGCGCCAGCAGCCAAGATCCGGGAGGGAGGGCTTACGAGCAGTACTTC.

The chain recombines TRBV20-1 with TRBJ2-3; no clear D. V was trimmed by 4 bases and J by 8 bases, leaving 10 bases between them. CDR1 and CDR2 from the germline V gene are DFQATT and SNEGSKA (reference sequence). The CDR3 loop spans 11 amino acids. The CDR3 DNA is TGCAGTGCTAATGGACGGACTACGCAGTATTTT. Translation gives CSANGRTTQYF.

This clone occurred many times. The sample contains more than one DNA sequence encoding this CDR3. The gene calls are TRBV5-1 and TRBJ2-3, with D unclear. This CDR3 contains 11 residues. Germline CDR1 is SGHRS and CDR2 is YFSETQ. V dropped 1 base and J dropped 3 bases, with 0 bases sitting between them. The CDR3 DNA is TGCGCCAGCAGCTTGACAGATACGCAGTATTTT. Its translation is CASSLTDTQYF.

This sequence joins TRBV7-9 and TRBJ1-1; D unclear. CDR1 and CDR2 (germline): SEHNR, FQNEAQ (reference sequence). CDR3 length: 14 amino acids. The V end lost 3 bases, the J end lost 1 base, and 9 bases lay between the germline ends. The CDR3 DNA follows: TGTGCCAGCAGCTTCGGCGGGGAGAACACTGAAGCTTTCTTT. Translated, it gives CASSFGGENTEAFF.

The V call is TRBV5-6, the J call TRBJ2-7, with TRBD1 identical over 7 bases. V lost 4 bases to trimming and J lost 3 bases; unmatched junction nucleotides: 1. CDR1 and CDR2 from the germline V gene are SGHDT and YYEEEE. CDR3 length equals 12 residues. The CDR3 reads CASSRTGYEQYV. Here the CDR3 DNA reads TGTGCCAGCAGCCGGACAGGCTACGAGCAGTACGTC.

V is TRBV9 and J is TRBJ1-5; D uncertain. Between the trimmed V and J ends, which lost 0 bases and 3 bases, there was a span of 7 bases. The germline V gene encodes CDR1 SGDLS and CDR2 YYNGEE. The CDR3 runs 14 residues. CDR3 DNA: TGTGCCAGCAGCGTAGGGCAGTTCAATCAGCCCCAGCATTTT. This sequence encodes CASSVGQFNQPQHF.

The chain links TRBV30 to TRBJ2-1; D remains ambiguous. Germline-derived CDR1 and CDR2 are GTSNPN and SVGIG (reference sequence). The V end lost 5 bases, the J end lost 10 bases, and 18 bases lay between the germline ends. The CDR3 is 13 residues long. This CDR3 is CAWGHGSAGEQFF. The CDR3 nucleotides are TGTGCCTGGGGCCATGGGTCGGCTGGGGAGCAGTTCTTC.